A single sample gave rise to the 20 T cell receptor beta chains below, sequenced in a study of cytomegalovirus exposure and HLA in healthy donors. The PCR used 60 Vbeta and 13 Jbeta primers. Assay: immunoSEQ multiplex PCR; the TCRdb copy retains only in-frame clones and omits some. The repertoire holds 85,000 to 120,000 clones, with around 79% as singletons. The sample was PBMCs. These receptors were obtained from a man aged 60 to 75 in good health and CMV-seronegative.

The chain couples TRBV7-2 to TRBJ2-5, with TRBD2 matching over 10 bases. Trimming cost V 5 bases and J 7 bases; bases outside gene matches: 16. The CDR3 is 17 residues long. Germline V CDR1 and CDR2: SGHTA, FQGNSA. The CDR3 protein is CASSPTLLAGRSRTQYF. CDR3 DNA: TGTGCCAGCAGCCCCACCCTACTAGCGGGGAGATCTAGGACCCAGTACTTC.

This clone was recorded a few times. The chain recombines TRBV9 with TRBJ1-1; 8 bases are a match to TRBD1. The germline V gene encodes CDR1 SGDLS and CDR2 YYNGEE. This CDR3 has 17 residues. V shed 0 bases and J 1 base; nucleotides not matched to a gene: 8. The chain's CDR3 is CASSVGIGTGSNTEAFF. The DNA of the CDR3 is TGTGCCAGCAGCGTAGGTATAGGGACAGGCTCGAACACTGAAGCTTTCTTT.

The rearrangement links TRBV28 to TRBJ1-1, with D possibly TRBD1 on 5 matching bases. CDR1 is MDHEN, CDR2 SYDVKM, per germline. Trimming cost V 6 bases and J 4 bases, with 15 bases left between them. The CDR3 has 14 amino acids. CDR3 in amino acids: CASSQRGEITEAFF. The CDR3, as DNA: TGTGCCAGCAGCCAGCGGGGGGAAATCACTGAAGCTTTCTTT.

This clone has a single count. The chain has TRBV7-3 and TRBJ2-3; TRBD1 agrees at 7 bases. Trimming at V came to 3 bases and at J to 2 bases, leaving 5 bases not matched to a gene. Looked up from germline, CDR1 is SGHTA and CDR2 is FQGTGA. This CDR3 spans 15 amino acids. The CDR3 DNA sequence: TGTGCCAGCAGCTTCCGGGGACAGATCACAGATACGCAGTATTTT. Protein product: CASSFRGQITDTQYF.

The chain has TRBV19 and TRBJ1-4; the D gene is possibly TRBD1 (5 bases). Germline CDR1 is LNHDA and CDR2 is SQIVND (reference sequence). V lost 3 bases to trimming and J lost 2 bases, with 13 bases between them. This CDR3 region has 16 residues. The CDR3 spells CASSMGIRATNEKLFF. The CDR3, as DNA: TGTGCCAGTAGTATGGGGATCAGGGCGACTAATGAAAAACTGTTTTTT. The variable domain in full, with the rest retrieved from reference TRBV19 and TRBJ1-4, is DGGITQSPKYLFRKEGQNVTLSCEQNLNHDAMYWYRQDPGQGLRLIYYSQIVNDFQKGDIAEGYSVSREKKESFPLTVTSAQKNPTAFYLCASSMGIRATNEKLFFGSGTQLSVL.

This sequence joins TRBV7-2 and TRBJ2-3; D gene unclear. Germline lookup yields CDR1 SGHTA and CDR2 FQGNSA. The CDR3 runs 13 residues. V was clipped by 3 bases and J by 2 bases, with 6 bases between them. CDR3 bases: TGTGCCAGCAGCTTTGACAACACAGATACGCAGTATTTT. It encodes CASSFDNTDTQYF.

The chain joins TRBV30 to TRBJ2-1; no firm D call. Germline V CDR1 and CDR2: GTSNPN, SVGIG (reference sequence). Trimming took 1 base from V and 0 from J, leaving 7 bases between them. CDR3 length: 14 residues. The chain's CDR3 is CAWSGAISYNEQFF. The CDR3 DNA sequence: TGTGCCTGGAGTGGGGCTATCTCCTACAATGAGCAGTTCTTC.

This clone was seen a single time. The chain uses TRBV7-9 and TRBJ2-1; 8 positions match TRBD1. Germline assignment: CDR1 SEHNR and CDR2 FQNEAQ (reference sequence). There are 12 residues in the CDR3. Unmatched junction bases numbered 6, after V lost 2 bases and J lost 15 bases. Here the CDR3 reads CASSLMGQALFF. CDR3 in DNA: TGTGCCAGCAGCTTAATGGGACAGGCGTTGTTCTTC.

The J gene is TRBJ2-3, the V gene TRBV5-1, with D tentatively TRBD2 (6 bases). Germline V gives CDR1 SGHRS, CDR2 YFSETQ. V lost 4 bases and J lost 1, with 10 bases in between. The CDR3 is 14 residues long. The CDR3 sequence is CASSAASGTDTQYF. CDR3 nucleotides: TGCGCCAGCAGCGCGGCTAGCGGCACAGATACGCAGTATTTT.

The gene calls are TRBV6-5 and TRBJ1-2; D remains ambiguous. CDR3 length: 11 residues. Germline CDR1 and CDR2: MNHEY and SVGAGI. Between the trimmed V and J ends, which lost 8 bases and 4 bases, there was a span of 8 bases. CDR3 residues: CASRALYGYTF. The CDR3 region has the DNA TGTGCCAGCCGAGCCCTCTATGGCTACACCTTC.

This clone was counted between two and nine times. The chain links TRBV9 to TRBJ2-2; 10 nucleotides match TRBD2. Germline V gene data show CDR1 as SGDLS and CDR2 as YYNGEE. The V gene end was trimmed by 4 bases and the J gene end by 4 bases; junction bases not matched to a gene: 10. The CDR3 sequence is 17 residues long. The CDR3 is CASSPRMVAGGTGELFF. CDR3 DNA: TGTGCCAGCAGCCCCAGAATGGTAGCGGGGGGCACCGGGGAGCTGTTTTTT.

This clone turned up a few times. This chain joins TRBV14 and TRBJ2-5, with D perhaps TRBD2 (6 bases). The CDR3 has 16 residues. Trimming left V 0 bases short and J 9 bases short, with 20 bases between. Germline assignment: CDR1 SGHDN and CDR2 FVKESK. The CDR3: CASSQDTQRAARAQYF. CDR3 sequence (DNA): TGTGCCAGCAGCCAAGATACCCAGCGGGCGGCAAGGGCCCAGTACTTC.

The chain is built from TRBV30 and TRBJ1-5; possible D gene TRBD1, 6 bases. V gave up 4 bases and J gave up 0 bases, with 10 bases separating them. Germline V gene data show CDR1 as GTSNPN and CDR2 as SVGIG (reference sequence). This CDR3 comprises 14 residues. This CDR3 is CAWTTQGSNQPQHF. The CDR3 bases are TGTGCCTGGACGACACAGGGTAGCAATCAGCCCCAGCATTTT.

This clone has just one count. The V and J genes are TRBV5-1 and TRBJ1-6; 11 nucleotides agree with TRBD1. The CDR3 loop spans 16 amino acids. Trimming removed 3 bases from V and 7 bases from J; junction bases left unmatched: 6. The germline gives CDR1 SGHRS, CDR2 YFSETQ. CDR3 nucleotide sequence: TGCGCCAGCAGCTGGCAAGGACAGGGGGCCAATTCACCCCTCCACTTT. Translated, it gives CASSWQGQGANSPLHF.

Only a few counts were recorded for this clone. The chain is built from TRBV5-1 and TRBJ2-7; perhaps TRBD1 as D (5 bases). Germline V lookup: CDR1 SGHRS, CDR2 YFSETQ. The ends were cut back, 3 bases at V and 4 bases at J, with 11 bases in the middle. This CDR3 contains 13 residues. The CDR3 is CASSWGVGYEQYV. The CDR3 nucleotides are TGCGCCAGCAGCTGGGGCGTGGGGTACGAGCAGTACGTC.

V is TRBV20-1 and J is TRBJ1-2; D possibly corresponds to TRBD1 (6 bases). Per the germline V gene, CDR1 is DFQATT and CDR2 is SNEGSKA (reference sequence). Trimming stripped 7 bases from V and 7 bases from J, with 13 bases between. The CDR3 sequence is 11 residues long. DNA of the CDR3: TGCAGTGAAAAGGGGGGGTCTGGCTACACCTTC. The encoded protein is CSEKGGSGYTF.

The chain employs TRBV5-8 and TRBJ1-5; possible D gene TRBD1, 6 bases. Between the trimmed V and J ends, which lost 2 bases and 1 base, there was a span of 13 bases. This CDR3 spans 16 amino acids. The V gene's germline CDR1 is SGHTS and CDR2 YDEGEE. CDR3 coding DNA: TGTGCCAGCAGCTTTAGGGGGTTCGTAAGCAATCAGCCCCAGCATTTT. Translation: CASSFRGFVSNQPQHF.

The rearrangement joins TRBV5-1 to TRBJ1-1; D is uncertain. Trimming shortened V by 4 bases and J by 0 bases, and 13 bases separated the two germline ends. This CDR3 comprises 15 residues. Germline loops: CDR1 SGHRS, CDR2 YFSETQ. The chain's CDR3 is CASSPSGLMNTEAFF. Written as DNA, the CDR3 is TGCGCCAGCAGCCCCTCCGGGTTAATGAACACTGAAGCTTTCTTT.

The chain is built from TRBV7-6 and TRBJ2-1; TRBD1 aligns across 11 bases. J lost 10 bases, V lost 6 bases, and 14 bases had no gene match. The CDR3 loop spans 16 amino acids. Germline CDR1 reads SGHVS; CDR2 reads FNYEAQ. The CDR3 reads CASSRRSGQGAGEQFF. CDR3 bases: TGTGCCAGCAGTCGTCGGTCTGGACAGGGGGCAGGAGAGCAGTTCTTC. The full variable domain, rest sourced from reference TRBV7-6 and TRBJ2-1, is GAGVSQSPRYKVTKRGQDVALRCDPISGHVSLYWYRQALGQGPEFLTYFNYEAQQDKSGLPNDRFSAERPEGSISTLTIQRTEQRDSAMYRCASSRRSGQGAGEQFFGPGTRLTVL.

V is TRBV2 and J is TRBJ2-2; D is perhaps TRBD2 (6 bases). Trimming stripped 7 bases from V and 4 bases from J, with 16 bases between. The CDR3 is 15 amino acids. CDR1 SNHLY and CDR2 FYNNEI come from the germline V gene. The CDR3 is CASTGGGVSTGELFF. Written as DNA, the CDR3 is TGTGCCAGCACCGGTGGAGGGGTGAGCACCGGGGAGCTGTTTTTT.